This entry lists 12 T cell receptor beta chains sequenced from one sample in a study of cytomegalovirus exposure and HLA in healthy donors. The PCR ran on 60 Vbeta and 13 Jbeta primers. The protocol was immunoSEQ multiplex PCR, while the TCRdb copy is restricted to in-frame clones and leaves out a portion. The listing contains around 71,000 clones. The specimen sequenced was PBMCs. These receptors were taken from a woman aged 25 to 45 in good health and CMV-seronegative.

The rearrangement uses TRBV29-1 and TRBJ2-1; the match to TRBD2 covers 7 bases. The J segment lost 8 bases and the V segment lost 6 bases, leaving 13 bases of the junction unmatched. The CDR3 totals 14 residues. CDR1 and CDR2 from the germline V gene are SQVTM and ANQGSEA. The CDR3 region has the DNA TGCAGCGTCTCTCCGAGGCGGGAGTTCTATGAGCAGTTCTTC. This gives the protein CSVSPRREFYEQFF.

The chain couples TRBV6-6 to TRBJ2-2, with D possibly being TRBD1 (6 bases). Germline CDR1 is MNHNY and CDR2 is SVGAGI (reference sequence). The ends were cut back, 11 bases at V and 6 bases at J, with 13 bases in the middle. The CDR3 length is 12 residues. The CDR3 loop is CAGAWGPGELFF. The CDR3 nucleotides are TGTGCCGGTGCTTGGGGGCCCGGGGAGCTGTTTTTT.

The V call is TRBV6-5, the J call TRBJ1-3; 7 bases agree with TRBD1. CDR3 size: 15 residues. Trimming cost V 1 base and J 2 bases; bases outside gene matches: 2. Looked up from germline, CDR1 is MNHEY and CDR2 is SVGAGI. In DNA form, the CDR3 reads TGTGCCAGCAGTTACTTAACAGGGGCTGGAAACACCATATATTTT. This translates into CASSYLTGAGNTIYF.

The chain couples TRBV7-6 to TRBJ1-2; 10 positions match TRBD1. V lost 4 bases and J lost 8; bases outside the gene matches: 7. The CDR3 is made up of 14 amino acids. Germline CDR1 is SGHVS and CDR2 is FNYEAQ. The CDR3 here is CASSSDRGTGGYTF. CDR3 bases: TGTGCCAGCAGCTCGGACAGGGGGACGGGAGGCTACACCTTC.

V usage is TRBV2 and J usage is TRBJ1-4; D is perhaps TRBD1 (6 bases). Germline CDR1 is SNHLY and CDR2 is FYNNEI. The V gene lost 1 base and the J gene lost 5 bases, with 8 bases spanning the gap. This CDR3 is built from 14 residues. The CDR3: CASSEGDTNEKLFF. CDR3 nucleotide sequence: TGTGCCAGCAGTGAAGGGGACACCAATGAAAAACTGTTTTTT.

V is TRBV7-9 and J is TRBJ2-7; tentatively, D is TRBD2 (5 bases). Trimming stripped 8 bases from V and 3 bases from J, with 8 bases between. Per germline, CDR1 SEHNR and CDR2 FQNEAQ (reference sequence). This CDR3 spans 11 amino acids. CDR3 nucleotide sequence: TGTGCCAGCGGACTTAACTACGAGCAGTACTTC. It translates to CASGLNYEQYF.

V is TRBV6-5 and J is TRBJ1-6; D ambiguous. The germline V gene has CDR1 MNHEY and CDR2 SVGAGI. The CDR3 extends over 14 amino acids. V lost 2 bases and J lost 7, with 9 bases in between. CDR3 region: CASSYDSGNSPLHF. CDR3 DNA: TGTGCCAGCAGTTACGATTCCGGGAATTCACCCCTCCACTTT.

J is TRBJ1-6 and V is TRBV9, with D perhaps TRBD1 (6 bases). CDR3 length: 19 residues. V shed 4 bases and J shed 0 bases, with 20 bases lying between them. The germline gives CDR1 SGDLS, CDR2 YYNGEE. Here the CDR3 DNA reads TGTGCCAGCAGCCCCACCGCAAAACAGGGCTTCTCCTATAATTCACCCCTCCACTTT. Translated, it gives CASSPTAKQGFSYNSPLHF.

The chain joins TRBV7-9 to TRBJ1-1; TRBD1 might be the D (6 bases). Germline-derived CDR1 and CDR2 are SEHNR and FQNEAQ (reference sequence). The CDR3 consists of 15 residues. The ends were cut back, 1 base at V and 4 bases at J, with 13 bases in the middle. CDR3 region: CASSLGGFRGTEAFF. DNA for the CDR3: TGTGCCAGCAGCTTAGGTGGCTTCAGGGGCACTGAAGCTTTCTTT.

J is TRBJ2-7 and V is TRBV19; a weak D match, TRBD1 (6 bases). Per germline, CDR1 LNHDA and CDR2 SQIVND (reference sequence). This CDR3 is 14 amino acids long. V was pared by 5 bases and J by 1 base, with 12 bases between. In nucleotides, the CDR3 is TGTGCCAGTAGTTGGCAGGGGTCATCCTACGAGCAGTACTTC. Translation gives CASSWQGSSYEQYF.

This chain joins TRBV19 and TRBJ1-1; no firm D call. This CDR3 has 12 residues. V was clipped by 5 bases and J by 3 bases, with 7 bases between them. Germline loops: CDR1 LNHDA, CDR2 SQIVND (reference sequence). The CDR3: CASSRTYTEAFF. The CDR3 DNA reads TGTGCCAGTAGTCGTACATACACTGAAGCTTTCTTT.

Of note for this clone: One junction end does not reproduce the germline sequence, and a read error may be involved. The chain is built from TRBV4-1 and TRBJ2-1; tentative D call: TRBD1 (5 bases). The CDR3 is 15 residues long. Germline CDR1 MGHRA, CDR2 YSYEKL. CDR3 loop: CASSSTASSDNEQFF. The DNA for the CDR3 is TGCGCCAGCAGTTCGACAGCGAGCTCCGACAATGAGCAGTTCTTC.